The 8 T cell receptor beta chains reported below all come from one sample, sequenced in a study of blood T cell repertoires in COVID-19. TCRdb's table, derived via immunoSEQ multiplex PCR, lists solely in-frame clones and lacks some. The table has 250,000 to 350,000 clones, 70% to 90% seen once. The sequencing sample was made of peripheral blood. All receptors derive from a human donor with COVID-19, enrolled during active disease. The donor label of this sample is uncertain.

The chain's CDR3 is CASSPSPGTGKAYNEQFF. CDR3 DNA sequence: TGTGCCAGCAGCCCGTCCCCGGGGACAGGGAAAGCCTACAATGAGCAGTTCTTC. The V gene is TRBV7-2, the J gene TRBJ2-1; 9 nucleotides match TRBD1. V trimming: 5 bases; J trimming: 2 bases; junction bases outside the gene matches: 13. Germline CDR1 SGHTA, CDR2 FQGNSA. The CDR3 is 18 amino acids.

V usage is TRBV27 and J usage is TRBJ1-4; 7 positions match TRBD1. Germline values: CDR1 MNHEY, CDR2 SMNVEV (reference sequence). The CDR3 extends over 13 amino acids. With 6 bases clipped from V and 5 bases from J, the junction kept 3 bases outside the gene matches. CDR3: CASSFRGNEKLFF. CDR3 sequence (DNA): TGTGCCAGCAGCTTCAGGGGGAATGAAAAACTGTTTTTT.

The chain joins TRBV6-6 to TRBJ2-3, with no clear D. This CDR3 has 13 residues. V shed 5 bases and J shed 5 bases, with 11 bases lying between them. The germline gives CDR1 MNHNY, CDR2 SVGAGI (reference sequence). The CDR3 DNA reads TGTGCCAGCAGTCCAAGACGGGTAGATACGCAGTATTTT. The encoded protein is CASSPRRVDTQYF.

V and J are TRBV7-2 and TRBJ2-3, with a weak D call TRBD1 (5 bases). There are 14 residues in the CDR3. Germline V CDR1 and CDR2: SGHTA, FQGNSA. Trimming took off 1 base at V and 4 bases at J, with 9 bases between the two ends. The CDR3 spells CASSLVVQADTQYF. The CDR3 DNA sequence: TGTGCCAGCAGCTTAGTAGTACAGGCAGATACGCAGTATTTT.

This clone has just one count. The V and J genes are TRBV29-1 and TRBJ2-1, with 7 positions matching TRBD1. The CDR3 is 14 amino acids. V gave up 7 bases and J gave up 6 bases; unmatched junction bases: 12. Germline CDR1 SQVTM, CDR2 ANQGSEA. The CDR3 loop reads CSAVRQGWINEQFF. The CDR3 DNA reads TGCAGCGCCGTCCGACAGGGATGGATCAATGAGCAGTTCTTC.

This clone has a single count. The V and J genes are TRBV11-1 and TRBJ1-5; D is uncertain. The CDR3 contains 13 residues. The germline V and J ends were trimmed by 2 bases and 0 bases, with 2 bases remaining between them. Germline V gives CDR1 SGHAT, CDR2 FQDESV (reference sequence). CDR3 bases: TGTGCCAGCAGCTTATATAGCAATCAGCCCCAGCATTTT. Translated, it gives CASSLYSNQPQHF.

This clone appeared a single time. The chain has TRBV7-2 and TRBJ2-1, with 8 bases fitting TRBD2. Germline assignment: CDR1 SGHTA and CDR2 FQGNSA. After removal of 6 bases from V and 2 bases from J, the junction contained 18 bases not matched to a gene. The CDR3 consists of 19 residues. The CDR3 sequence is CASSPVAGSSSRAYNEQFF. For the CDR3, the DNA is TGTGCCAGCAGTCCTGTAGCGGGATCCTCCTCGAGGGCCTACAATGAGCAGTTCTTC. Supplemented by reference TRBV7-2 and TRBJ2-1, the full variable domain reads GAGVSQSPSNKVTEKGKDVELRCDPISGHTALYWYRQSLGQGLEFLIYFQGNSAPDKSGLPSDRFSAERTGGSVSTLTIQRTQQEDSAVYLCASSPVAGSSSRAYNEQFFGPGTRLTVL.

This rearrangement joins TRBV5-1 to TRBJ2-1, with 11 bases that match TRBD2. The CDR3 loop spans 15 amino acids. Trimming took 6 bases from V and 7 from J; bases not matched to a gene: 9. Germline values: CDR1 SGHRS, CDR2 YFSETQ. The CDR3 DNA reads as TGCGCCAGCAATAGACTAGCGGGAAACGGGAATGAGCAGTTCTTC. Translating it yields CASNRLAGNGNEQFF.